Sequencing of this TCR beta chain was carried out in a study of regulatory T cells in long-lasting Graves disease. Overall study context: It was over 5 years of antithyroid drugs, with positive TSH receptor antibodies, that meant persistent Graves' disease. Overall study results and limits: With under 3,500 shared public clonotypes, persistent patients exceeded new patients, who shared about a thousand.

Described time point: persistent/refractory GD, antithyroid drugs over 5 years with positive TRAb. Following extraction of RNA from PBMCs, that RNA was used to make the TCR library. Regarding this clonotype: The antigen is unknown.

Sequencing libraries for TCR beta were prepared with iRepertoire HTBI primers and Arm-PCR of CDR3 regions. Original processing notes: Samples collectively showed fewer than 80 TRBV and roughly 15 TRBJ segments. TCRdb processed the multiplex PCR reads anew with MiXCR; each CDR3 protein has one entry. TCRdb, not the original authors, processed these V and J calls. The sample lists hundreds of thousands of distinct CDR3 sequences, around 20% occurring once. V shed 5 bases and J shed 4 bases, with 9 bases lying between them. The CDR3 totals 13 residues. Germline assignment: CDR1 SNHLY and CDR2 FYNNEI. Sequenced material: peripheral blood mononuclear cells (PBMCs), taken when the disease was refractory, from a patient treated with antithyroid drugs. The sequence was collected from a female donor with Graves disease. The chain combines TRBV2 with TRBJ1-5; the D gene is possibly TRBD1 (6 bases). The CDR3 nucleotides read TGTGCCAGCAGTTGGACAGAAAATCAGCCCCAGCATTTT. This codes for CASSWTENQPQHF.